The clone carrying this T cell receptor beta chain was counted between two and nine times. Its antigen remains unknown. The sample is drawn from a study of cytomegalovirus exposure and HLA in healthy donors. Study-wide findings and caveats: In a later analysis, a genetic analysis reported fewer productive-TCR N-insertions in an Asian-associated ancestry cluster than the cohort average.

The PCR was carried out with 60 Vbeta primers and 13 Jbeta primers. Per the original data handling: A later analysis counted 80 million or so unique TCR beta chains, roughly 11 million shared. Here immunoSEQ multiplex PCR was the method, and the copy in TCRdb shows in-frame clones only, minus some. Clone size and V and J calls were adopted from that table, with D and trimming inferred from the DNA. This sample has roughly 100,000 clones, with 75% to 85% found just once. This sequence originates from a man between 18 and 29 years old in good health and CMV-seropositive. Material for sequencing was PBMCs.

The CDR3 DNA sequence: TGTGCCAGCAGCTTGGTCTACGGGGCTAACTATGGCTACACCTTC. Encoded protein: CASSLVYGANYGYTF. V is TRBV5-6 and J is TRBJ1-2, with no clear D. The CDR3 is 15 amino acids. Germline lookup yields CDR1 SGHDT and CDR2 YYEEEE. The V gene lost 0 bases and the J gene lost 0 bases, with 9 bases spanning the gap.